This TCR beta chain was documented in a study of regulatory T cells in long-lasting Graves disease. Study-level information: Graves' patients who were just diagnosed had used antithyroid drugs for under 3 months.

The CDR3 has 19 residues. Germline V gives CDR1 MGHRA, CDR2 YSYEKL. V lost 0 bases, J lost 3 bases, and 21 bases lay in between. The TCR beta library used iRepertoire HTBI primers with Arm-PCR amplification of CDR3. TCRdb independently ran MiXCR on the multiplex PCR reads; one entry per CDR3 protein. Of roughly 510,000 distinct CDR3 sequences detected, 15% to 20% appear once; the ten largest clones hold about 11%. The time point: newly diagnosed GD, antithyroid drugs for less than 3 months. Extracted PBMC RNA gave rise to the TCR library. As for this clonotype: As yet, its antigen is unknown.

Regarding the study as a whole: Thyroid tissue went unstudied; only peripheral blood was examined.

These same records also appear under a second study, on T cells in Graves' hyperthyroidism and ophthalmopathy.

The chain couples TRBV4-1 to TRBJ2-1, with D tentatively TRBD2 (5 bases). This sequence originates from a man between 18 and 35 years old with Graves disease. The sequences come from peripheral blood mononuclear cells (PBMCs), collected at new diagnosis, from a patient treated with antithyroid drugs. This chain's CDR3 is CASSQEHSARIGRYNEQFF. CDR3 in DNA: TGCGCCAGCAGCCAAGAACATAGCGCGAGGATTGGGCGCTACAATGAGCAGTTCTTC.